This T cell receptor (beta chain) was sequenced during a study of blood T cell repertoires in COVID-19. Study background: Nucleic acid was either cDNA or gDNA, and it came from T cells, B-cell-depleted T cells, or PBMCs.

Per the germline V gene, CDR1 is LNHDA and CDR2 is SQIVND (reference sequence). The CDR3 has 15 amino acids. V shed 1 base and J shed 3 bases, with 10 bases lying between them. The method was immunoSEQ multiplex PCR; TCRdb's version includes in-frame clones alone and lacks a portion of them. The table has over 100,000 clones, around 84% seen once. The sequenced sample was peripheral blood. The J gene is TRBJ1-5, the V gene TRBV19; D not certain. This clonotype was sampled from a human donor in a cohort sampled during active COVID-19. The CDR3 nucleotides read TGTGCCAGTAGTATAGCTGGCCTGAACAATCAGCCCCAGCATTTT. It translates to CASSIAGLNNQPQHF.